This TCR beta chain was documented in a study of beta chain features in type 1 diabetes (dated by TCRdb to the late 2010s). Concerning the study at large: Patients and healthy donors did not differ in mean age, gender distribution, total cell number or subset yield. Regulatory and stem cell-like memory subsets were obtained from only 8 patients and roughly 8 healthy donors, while naive and central memory subsets were obtained from all 30 or so donors. The study compared the TCRB repertoires of sorted circulating CD4+ T cell subsets in recently diagnosed type 1 diabetes patients with those in matched healthy donors. Across all samples, almost 110 million sorted cells were examined, and cell number per subset correlated strongly with RNA yield.

Overall study results and their limits: Because cDNA was sequenced instead of genomic DNA, highly expressing activated cells could be over-represented, though the groups showed no difference in activation or CD3 levels. Naive, central memory and regulatory TCRB repertoires appeared to be more similar among patients than among healthy donors. At VDJ recombination sites, type 1 diabetes patients had fewer insertions and more deleted nucleotides, which implies abnormalities in thymic rearrangement. A moderate but significant shortening of TCRB CDR3 length was observed in type 1 diabetes patients in all four CD4+ subsets. Shorter templates might be favored by PCR, yet because patient and control samples were amplified and corrected together, any such skew would affect both groups equally. Because the HLA sub-analyses included only small numbers of individuals, any influence of HLA type on TCRB rearrangement was left unresolved.

This clone was detected a few times. Its antigen remains unidentified. No base quality information exists; no much larger clone differs at one position. A single peripheral blood draw of approximately 110 mL on average was collected from each donor into heparinised tubes. A BD FACSAria II was used to sort naive, central memory, regulatory and stem cell-like memory CD4+ T cells with a panel that included CD45RO, CCR7, CD25, CD127, CD95 and CD27. Purity was above 98% for every sorted population. Right away, PBMCs were isolated by Lymphoprep density gradient centrifugation and were stained directly, with no culture step. To minimize batch effects, samples were stained and sorted in pairs, one healthy donor with one patient per experiment. For CDR1 and CDR2, the germline V gene (reference sequence) lists SEHNR and FQNEAQ. Relative to germline, V is 5 bases shorter and J is 3 bases shorter, with 13 bases between their ends. Including the terminal cysteine and phenylalanine, the CDR3 comprises 14 residues. The kept DNA is CDR3 alone, 42 bases in frame from the first base.

The entire amount of isolated RNA was reverse transcribed using the High Capacity cDNA Reverse Transcription Kit, so the sequenced TCRB transcripts were expressed ones. Naive, central memory and regulatory T cell samples underwent deep immunoSEQ sequencing, averaging around 3.7 million total reads per sample. After sorted cells were lysed in RLT buffer, RNA was extracted with DNase-treated RNeasy Micro or Mini kits, with the choice depending on cell number. Each cell subset was processed separately to prevent cross-contamination, with patient and healthy donor samples processed together. Using the immunoSEQ multiplex PCR, TCRB sequences were amplified from cDNA into 87-bp fragments spanning the CDR3 region. The amplicons were sequenced using the Illumina HiSeq platform. Per the source publication's procedure: Synthetic template baselines were used to correct PCR bias computationally, reads within Hamming distance 2 were collapsed together, and singletons that could not be merged were discarded. Reads were aligned to IMGT to assign V, D and J genes, CDR3 length, and insertions or deletions at six rearrangement sites. Clonotype counts were normalized to sorted cell number within each subset before computing true diversity and Gini coefficients with the tcR R package. Repertoire sharing was quantified using the overlap coefficient calculated on TCRB nucleotide sequences. As stored in TCRdb, this immuneACCESS dataset retains in-frame rearrangements with V and J assigned. A fraction of the clones does not appear; measured against another copy, unresolved V genes explain less than half of the discrepancy, and the remainder lacks a known reason. V and J calls and clone size are copied from that table; D and trimming were computed from the DNA. Present in this sample are 150,000 to 200,000 clones, approximately 9.1% of which were seen just once. The top ten clones comprise approximately 2.3% of the sample.

This TCR derives from a woman under 30 in good health. Recombination joined TRBV7-9 with TRBJ2-5, and possibly TRBD1, on 6 matching bases. Sequencing was done on a sample of central memory CD4+ T cells from blood. The CDR3 region has the sequence CASSRGTGKETQYF. The bases read TGTGCCAGCAGCCGAGGCACAGGGAAAGAGACCCAGTACTTC.